This is a list of T cell receptor beta chains from one sample in a study of CD8+ T cells in alopecia areata. TCRdb keeps only in-frame clones here, not all; method: immunoSEQ multiplex PCR. The data hold roughly 150,000 clones, with around 47% observed a single time. Sequences were obtained from CD4+ T cells sorted from blood. Receptor source: a human donor with alopecia areata. CDR3s include the opening cysteine and the closing phenylalanine or tryptophan. A D gene is named only where the DNA matches it firmly. Only part of the rows carry a size: once, few, many, or a class if the clone is expanded.

15	TRBV27	TRBJ2-2	NA	NA	CASSQRLTNTGELFF	TGTGCCAGCAGTCAGCGACTCACGAACACCGGGGAGCTGTTTTTT
15	TRBV5-4	TRBJ2-1	NA	NA	CASSISGQSYNEQFF	TGTGCCAGCAGCATAAGCGGGCAATCCTACAATGAGCAGTTCTTC
15	TRBV6-5	TRBJ2-4	NA	once	CASSYGGIGGNIQYF	TGTGCCAGCAGTTACGGGGGGATAGGGGGAAACATTCAGTACTTC
12	TRBV7-9	TRBJ2-7	NA	few	CASSSVDGIQYF	TGTGCCAGCAGCTCAGTAGACGGGATCCAGTACTTC
16	TRBV11-2	TRBJ2-1	TRBD2	NA	CASSLVGLAGEREQFF	TGTGCCAGCAGCTTAGTCGGACTAGCGGGAGAGCGGGAGCAGTTCTTC
13	TRBV6-5	TRBJ2-1	NA	NA	CASRAGTYNEQFF	TGTGCCAGCAGGGCCGGGACGTACAATGAGCAGTTCTTC
12	TRBV6-5	TRBJ2-1	TRBD2	NA	CASSGPPSGSIF	TGTGCCAGCAGTGGACCTCCTAGCGGGAGCATCTTC
13	TRBV29-1	TRBJ2-7	TRBD2	NA	CSVGGEGLDEQYF	TGCAGCGTTGGGGGGGAGGGATTGGACGAGCAGTACTTC
14	TRBV28	TRBJ2-7	NA	NA	CASSTDRSSYEQYF	TGTGCCAGCAGTACAGACAGGAGCTCCTACGAGCAGTACTTC
14	TRBV2	TRBJ1-5	NA	NA	CASSEAGKNQPQHF	TGTGCCAGCAGTGAAGCTGGTAAAAATCAGCCCCAGCATTTT
11	TRBV20-1	TRBJ2-1	NA	NA	CSAGLVNEQFF	TGCAGTGCTGGCCTGGTAAATGAGCAGTTCTTC
12	TRBV29-1	TRBJ1-1	NA	few	CSVEEGSTEAFF	TGCAGCGTTGAAGAGGGGAGCACTGAAGCTTTCTTT
13	TRBV6-5	TRBJ1-2	NA	once	CASSYSYRYGYTF	TGTGCCAGCAGTTACTCGTATCGCTATGGCTACACCTTC
11	TRBV2	TRBJ2-1	NA	NA	CASSEGGRKFF	TGTGCCAGCAGTGAAGGCGGTAGAAAGTTCTTC
14	TRBV30	TRBJ2-7	NA	NA	CAWMEGRGSYEQYF	TGTGCCTGGATGGAGGGCAGGGGCTCCTACGAGCAGTACTTC
17	TRBV28	TRBJ2-4	TRBD2	NA	CASTGTSGRGAKNIQYF	TGTGCCAGTACCGGGACTAGCGGGAGGGGAGCCAAAAACATTCAGTACTTC
15	TRBV5-4	TRBJ2-3	NA	NA	CASSSPQGGTDTQYF	TGTGCCAGCAGCTCGCCCCAGGGAGGCACAGATACGCAGTATTTT
11	TRBV28	TRBJ2-1	NA	NA	CASRILDEQFF	TGTGCCAGCAGGATACTCGATGAGCAGTTCTTC
14	TRBV6-5	TRBJ2-7	NA	NA	CASSKQGGRYEQYF	TGTGCCAGCAGTAAGCAGGGGGGGAGATACGAGCAGTACTTC
13	TRBV7-7	TRBJ2-1	NA	NA	CASSLGQYNEQFF	TGTGCTAGCAGCTTAGGACAATACAATGAGCAGTTCTTC
11	TRBV29-1	TRBJ2-1	NA	NA	CSVHSYNEQFF	TGCAGCGTACACTCCTACAATGAGCAGTTCTTC
11	TRBV2	TRBJ2-1	NA	NA	CASSEGHEQFF	TGTGCCAGCAGTGAGGGCCATGAGCAGTTCTTC
14	TRBV6-5	TRBJ2-5	NA	once	CASSSGTRVGTQYF	TGTGCCAGCAGTTCCGGGACTCGGGTCGGGACCCAGTACTTC
15	TRBV25-1	TRBJ2-5	NA	NA	CASSDPYQEMETQYF	TGTGCCAGCAGTGACCCTTACCAGGAGATGGAGACCCAGTACTTC
12	TRBV29-1	TRBJ2-7	NA	few	CSVATSAYEQYF	TGCAGCGTTGCGACGAGTGCCTACGAGCAGTACTTC
15	TRBV6-6	TRBJ2-1	TRBD2	NA	CASRGTSGRASEQFF	TGTGCCAGCAGGGGGACTAGCGGGAGAGCTAGTGAGCAGTTCTTC
15	TRBV25-1	TRBJ2-1	NA	NA	CASSESKRASREQFF	TGTGCCAGCAGTGAATCTAAGAGGGCTAGTAGAGAGCAGTTCTTC
12	TRBV7-9	TRBJ2-6	NA	NA	CASSLVGAVLTF	TGTGCCAGCAGCTTAGTAGGGGCCGTCCTGACTTTC
15	TRBV4-1	TRBJ1-2	NA	NA	CASSQGTVNLSGYTF	TGCGCCAGCAGCCAAGGGACAGTCAACCTCTCCGGCTACACCTTC
17	TRBV7-9	TRBJ2-7	NA	NA	CASSYTSTGTLDYEQYF	TGTGCCAGCAGCTACACTTCGACCGGGACTCTGGACTACGAGCAGTACTTC
13	TRBV27	TRBJ1-5	NA	NA	CASSARGGQPQHF	TGTGCCAGCAGCGCAAGGGGGGGTCAGCCCCAGCATTTT
12	TRBV7-9	TRBJ2-1	NA	few	CASSSLEETLVF	TGTGCCAGCAGCTCACTAGAGGAGACGTTAGTCTTC
12	TRBV18	TRBJ2-7	NA	NA	CASSPPSYEQYF	TGTGCCAGCTCACCACCGTCCTACGAGCAGTACTTC
16	TRBV29-1	TRBJ1-2	NA	few	CSVEDWEGRGYYGYTF	TGCAGCGTTGAAGATTGGGAGGGTAGGGGCTACTATGGCTACACCTTC
15	TRBV5-1	TRBJ2-5	NA	NA	CASSLNGPTWETQYF	TGCGCCAGCAGCCTGAACGGACCCACTTGGGAGACCCAGTACTTC
15	TRBV28	TRBJ2-7	TRBD2	NA	CASSLSLAGSLEQYF	TGTGCCAGCAGTTTAAGCCTAGCGGGATCACTCGAGCAGTACTTC
15	TRBV4-1	TRBJ2-7	TRBD2	NA	CASSQTSGAVREQYF	TGCGCCAGCAGCCAAACTAGCGGGGCTGTCCGCGAGCAGTACTTC
15	TRBV7-2	TRBJ2-7	NA	NA	CASSYQARGLDEQYF	TGTGCCAGCAGTTACCAGGCCCGAGGCCTCGACGAGCAGTACTTC
14	TRBV28	TRBJ2-7	NA	NA	CATVTSPQPGEQYF	TGTGCCACCGTTACTAGCCCCCAACCGGGAGAGCAGTACTTC
12	TRBV29-1	TRBJ2-3	NA	NA	CSVAGLGHTQYF	TGCAGCGTTGCTGGGTTGGGTCATACGCAGTATTTT
13	TRBV2	TRBJ2-7	NA	NA	CATHSTLYVEQYF	TGTGCCACCCATAGCACGCTCTATGTCGAGCAGTACTTC
16	TRBV25-1	TRBJ2-1	TRBD2	few	CASSDTLAVPRNEQFF	TGTGCCAGCAGTGATACGCTAGCGGTTCCACGCAATGAGCAGTTCTTC
15	TRBV9	TRBJ2-7	NA	NA	CASSVGSGPPGEQYF	TGTGCCAGCAGCGTAGGATCAGGACCTCCCGGTGAGCAGTACTTC
14	TRBV7-9	TRBJ2-1	NA	few	CASSLMDLDNEQFF	TGTGCCAGCAGCTTGATGGACCTTGACAATGAGCAGTTCTTC
12	TRBV19	TRBJ2-1	NA	few	CASSTKLSEQFF	TGTGCCAGTAGTACTAAATTGAGCGAGCAGTTCTTC
14	TRBV9	TRBJ1-1	NA	NA	CASSVGVRNTEAFF	TGTGCCAGCAGCGTAGGGGTCCGGAACACTGAAGCTTTCTTT
14	TRBV2	TRBJ2-7	NA	NA	CASSTPWVSYEQYF	TGTGCCAGCAGTACACCTTGGGTCTCCTACGAGCAGTACTTC
13	TRBV27	TRBJ2-7	NA	NA	CASRRTDPYEQYF	TGTGCCAGCAGAAGGACAGACCCCTACGAGCAGTACTTC
15	TRBV30	TRBJ2-1	NA	few	CAWSVDQTRPREQFF	TGTGCCTGGAGTGTGGACCAAACTCGACCGAGAGAGCAGTTCTTC
14	TRBV28	TRBJ1-2	NA	NA	CASSFYRLNYGYTF	TGTGCCAGCAGTTTTTATCGGCTTAACTATGGCTACACCTTC
15	TRBV29-1	TRBJ2-7	TRBD2	NA	CSVRRGSGRDYEQYF	TGCAGCGTCCGTCGGGGGAGCGGGAGGGACTACGAGCAGTACTTC
13	TRBV19	TRBJ2-4	NA	few	CASSTKAKNIQYF	TGTGCCAGTAGTACCAAAGCCAAAAACATTCAGTACTTC